The 13 T cell receptor beta chains below all came from one sample that was sequenced in a study of cytomegalovirus exposure and HLA in healthy donors. The PCR was carried out with 60 Vbeta primers and 13 Jbeta primers. Some clones are missing from TCRdb's copy, which holds only in-frame ones; the method was immunoSEQ multiplex PCR. The sample carries under 200,000 clones, around 80% recorded once. The sequenced sample consisted of PBMCs. The receptors shown here come from a male donor in good health and CMV-seropositive.

This chain connects TRBV5-1 to TRBJ2-2; possibly TRBD1 for D (6 bases). The germline V gene has CDR1 SGHRS and CDR2 YFSETQ. The CDR3 runs to 18 residues. Trimming shortened V by 0 bases and J by 2 bases, and 17 bases separated the two germline ends. CDR3 in DNA: TGCGCCAGCAGCTTGGATTACAGGGTTATGATAAACACCGGGGAGCTGTTTTTT. It yields the protein CASSLDYRVMINTGELFF.

This chain uses TRBV5-1 with TRBJ2-5, with a tentative D call TRBD2 (6 bases). CDR1 is SGHRS, CDR2 YFSETQ, per germline. V lost 3 bases and J 4 bases, leaving 10 bases between the germline ends. The CDR3 spans 13 residues. CDR3 coding DNA: TGCGCCAGCAGCTCTGGGGGAGGAGAGACCCAGTACTTC. Translation: CASSSGGGETQYF.

This sequence joins TRBV9 and TRBJ2-1; tentatively, D is TRBD2 (6 bases). The V and J ends lost 0 bases and 0 bases respectively, with 10 bases between them. Germline loops: CDR1 SGDLS, CDR2 YYNGEE. The CDR3 consists of 16 residues. The CDR3: CASSVVVGGSYNEQFF. The CDR3 DNA is TGTGCCAGCAGCGTAGTGGTGGGGGGCTCCTACAATGAGCAGTTCTTC.

The chain uses TRBV5-1 and TRBJ2-5; TRBD1 matches 7 bases. This CDR3 has 15 residues. The ends lost 3 bases at V and 5 bases at J; junction bases unmatched: 10. The V gene's germline CDR1 is SGHRS and CDR2 YFSETQ. The chain's CDR3 is CASSSGDSPRETQYF. The DNA of the CDR3 is TGCGCCAGCAGCTCAGGGGACAGCCCCAGGGAGACCCAGTACTTC. The entire variable domain, with the rest obtained from reference TRBV5-1 and TRBJ2-5, is as follows: KAGVTQTPRYLIKTRGQQVTLSCSPISGHRSVSWYQQTPGQGLQFLFEYFSETQRNKGNFPGRFSGRQFSNSRSEMNVSTLELGDSALYLCASSSGDSPRETQYFGPGTRLLVL.

The chain couples TRBV10-2 to TRBJ1-2, with D tentatively TRBD1 (6 bases). The V gene lost 0 bases and the J gene lost 6 bases, with 11 bases spanning the gap. The CDR3 runs 14 residues. Looked up from germline, CDR1 is WSHSY and CDR2 is SAAADI. The CDR3: CASSESGGRHGYTF. In DNA form, the CDR3 reads TGCGCCAGCAGTGAGTCAGGGGGTCGGCATGGCTACACCTTC.

J is TRBJ2-5 and V is TRBV1; whether TRBD1, the table's D call, matches the DNA was not checked. TRBV1 is noted as a pseudogene. The CDR3 has 17 residues. The CDR3 DNA is TGCACCAGCAGCCATCTAAGGGACAGGCAACCCCCAAGGACCCAGTACTTC. Protein product: CTSSHLRDRQPPRTQYF.

A few counts support this clone. The chain recombines TRBV4-1 with TRBJ2-2, with TRBD2 identical over 7 bases. The V gene end was trimmed by 0 bases and the J gene end by 4 bases; junction bases not matched to a gene: 2. The V gene's germline CDR1 is MGHRA and CDR2 YSYEKL. The CDR3 spans 15 residues. CDR3 residues: CASSQERGSTGELFF. CDR3 bases: TGCGCCAGCAGCCAAGAGCGGGGGAGCACCGGGGAGCTGTTTTTT.

The rearrangement links TRBV6-5 to TRBJ2-7; 8 bases line up with TRBD2. Germline V gene sequence: CDR1 MNHEY, CDR2 SVGAGI. J was trimmed by 2 bases and V by 8 bases; bases with no gene match: 5. The CDR3 is made up of 13 amino acids. The CDR3 loop reads CASELAGTYEQYF. In DNA, the CDR3 is TGTGCCAGCGAGTTAGCGGGAACCTACGAGCAGTACTTC.

This clone has only a few counts. The rearrangement links TRBV11-3 to TRBJ2-2; 7 nucleotides line up with TRBD2. The J segment lost 7 bases and the V segment lost 2 bases, leaving 4 bases of the junction unmatched. Germline V gives CDR1 SGHNT, CDR2 YENEEA. The CDR3 totals 14 residues. The CDR3 loop reads CASSLRLAIGELFF. In DNA form, the CDR3 reads TGTGCCAGCAGCTTAAGACTAGCTATCGGGGAGCTGTTTTTT.

The chain carries TRBV5-6 and TRBJ2-3; 8 bases agree with TRBD2. Per the germline V gene, CDR1 is SGHDT and CDR2 is YYEEEE. CDR3 length: 15 amino acids. V gave up 0 bases and J gave up 4 bases; unmatched junction bases: 4. The CDR3 loop reads CASSLAGGPSDTQYF. In DNA form, the CDR3 reads TGTGCCAGCAGCTTGGCGGGAGGGCCATCAGATACGCAGTATTTT.

The V call is TRBV6-4, the J call TRBJ1-6; 7 nucleotides match TRBD1. CDR3 length: 16 amino acids. Germline V gene lookup returns CDR1 MRHNA and CDR2 SNTAGT. The V and J ends lost 3 bases and 2 bases, in that order; junction bases with no gene match: 4. The CDR3 reads CASSERGLAYNSPLHF. CDR3 bases: TGTGCCAGCAGTGAAAGGGGGCTCGCCTATAATTCACCCCTCCACTTT.

V gene TRBV2 combines with J gene TRBJ1-3; D not resolved. This CDR3 contains 11 residues. V was pared by 4 bases and J by 8 bases, with 6 bases between. Germline V gives CDR1 SNHLY, CDR2 FYNNEI. The CDR3 sequence is CASSALDTIYF. In nucleotides, the CDR3 is TGTGCCAGCAGTGCTCTAGACACCATATATTTT.

The rearrangement links TRBV18 to TRBJ2-1, with 10 bases identical to TRBD1. This CDR3 is 15 amino acids long. Germline V gene lookup returns CDR1 KGHSH and CDR2 LQKENI. V gave up 4 bases and J gave up 6 bases; unmatched junction bases: 6. CDR3 in amino acids: CASSRTGTGANEQFF. The CDR3 DNA reads TGTGCCAGCTCACGTACCGGGACAGGGGCCAATGAGCAGTTCTTC.